This T cell receptor (beta chain) was identified in a study of T cells after yellow fever vaccination. Study overall: Preparation of the low-cell-number fractions used SMART-Seq v4 Ultra Low Input.

The CDR3 is 13 residues long. V gave up 4 bases and J gave up 2 bases, with 9 bases separating them. Germline lookup yields CDR1 LNHNV and CDR2 YYDKDF (reference sequence). TCRdb analysed the 5' RACE reads with MiXCR anew, one entry per CDR3 protein. The sample has about 30,000 distinct CDR3 sequences; approximately 4.7% are singletons. The V call is TRBV15, the J call TRBJ2-7; D ambiguous. The receptor was isolated from a man aged 30 to 45 who received the YFV17D yellow fever vaccine. Sequencing was performed on CD8+ T cells sorted from PBMCs, taken 5 days after the yellow fever booster vaccination. The DNA of the CDR3 is TGTGCCACCAGCACGGGCTTGGCCTACGAGCAGTACGTC. This translates into CATSTGLAYEQYV.